These T cell receptor beta chains were read from a single sample in a study of T cell responses to AZD1222 COVID-19 vaccine. The method was immunoSEQ multiplex PCR; TCRdb's version includes in-frame clones alone and lacks a portion of them. There are 150,000 or so clones in the sample; roughly nine tenths occur only once, and 1.5% to 2% lies in the top ten. The source was peripheral blood, collected on day 0 of AZD1222 vaccination. Receptor source: an adult in good health. Each CDR3 is given with its conserved first and last residue. The order of the fields is V gene, clone size, D gene, J gene, CDR3 DNA, CDR3 protein. D genes are given only for firm matches. The listing skips clone size in some rows; elsewhere it reads once, few, many or a size class.

v_call: TRBV29-1
clone_size: .
d_call: .
j_call: TRBJ2-1
cdr3_nt: TGCAGCGTGACAGATGAGCAGTTCTTC
cdr3_aa: CSVTDEQFF

v_call: TRBV6-2/TRBV6-3
clone_size: .
d_call: TRBD1
j_call: TRBJ1-2
cdr3_nt: TGTGCCAGCAGTTGGGACAGGGCTCATGGCTACACCTTC
cdr3_aa: CASSWDRAHGYTF

v_call: TRBV6-5
clone_size: .
d_call: TRBD2
j_call: TRBJ2-3
cdr3_nt: TGTGCCAGCTGCGCTAGCGGGGGTATCAATACGCAGTATTTT
cdr3_aa: CASCASGGINTQYF

v_call: TRBV3-1/TRBV3-2
clone_size: .
d_call: .
j_call: TRBJ1-2
cdr3_nt: TGTGCCAGCAGCCCCCAGTTCGGGGGGGCGGATGGCTACACCTTC
cdr3_aa: CASSPQFGGADGYTF

v_call: TRBV28
clone_size: .
d_call: .
j_call: TRBJ1-2
cdr3_nt: TGTGCCAGCAGTATACAGGTCCTCTATGGCTACACCTTC
cdr3_aa: CASSIQVLYGYTF

v_call: TRBV7-2
clone_size: .
d_call: TRBD2
j_call: TRBJ2-7
cdr3_nt: TGTGCCAGCAGCCTGTTCGGGCGGGGGAACTTCTACGAGCAGTACTTC
cdr3_aa: CASSLFGRGNFYEQYF

v_call: TRBV2
clone_size: .
d_call: .
j_call: TRBJ1-4
cdr3_nt: TGTGCCAGCAGTGAATTCCTAGGTGGGGAAAAACTGTTTTTT
cdr3_aa: CASSEFLGGEKLFF

v_call: TRBV28
clone_size: .
d_call: .
j_call: TRBJ2-3
cdr3_nt: TGTGCCAGCAGTTTAGGGCTAGGCGCAGATACGCAGTATTTT
cdr3_aa: CASSLGLGADTQYF

v_call: TRBV19
clone_size: .
d_call: TRBD1
j_call: TRBJ2-5
cdr3_nt: TGTGCCAGTAGTCGGACAGGGGAAGAGACCCAGTACTTC
cdr3_aa: CASSRTGEETQYF

v_call: TRBV7-9
clone_size: few
d_call: .
j_call: TRBJ1-1
cdr3_nt: TGTGCCAGCAGCTTAGTGGGCCGCCTCACTGAAGCTTTCTTT
cdr3_aa: CASSLVGRLTEAFF